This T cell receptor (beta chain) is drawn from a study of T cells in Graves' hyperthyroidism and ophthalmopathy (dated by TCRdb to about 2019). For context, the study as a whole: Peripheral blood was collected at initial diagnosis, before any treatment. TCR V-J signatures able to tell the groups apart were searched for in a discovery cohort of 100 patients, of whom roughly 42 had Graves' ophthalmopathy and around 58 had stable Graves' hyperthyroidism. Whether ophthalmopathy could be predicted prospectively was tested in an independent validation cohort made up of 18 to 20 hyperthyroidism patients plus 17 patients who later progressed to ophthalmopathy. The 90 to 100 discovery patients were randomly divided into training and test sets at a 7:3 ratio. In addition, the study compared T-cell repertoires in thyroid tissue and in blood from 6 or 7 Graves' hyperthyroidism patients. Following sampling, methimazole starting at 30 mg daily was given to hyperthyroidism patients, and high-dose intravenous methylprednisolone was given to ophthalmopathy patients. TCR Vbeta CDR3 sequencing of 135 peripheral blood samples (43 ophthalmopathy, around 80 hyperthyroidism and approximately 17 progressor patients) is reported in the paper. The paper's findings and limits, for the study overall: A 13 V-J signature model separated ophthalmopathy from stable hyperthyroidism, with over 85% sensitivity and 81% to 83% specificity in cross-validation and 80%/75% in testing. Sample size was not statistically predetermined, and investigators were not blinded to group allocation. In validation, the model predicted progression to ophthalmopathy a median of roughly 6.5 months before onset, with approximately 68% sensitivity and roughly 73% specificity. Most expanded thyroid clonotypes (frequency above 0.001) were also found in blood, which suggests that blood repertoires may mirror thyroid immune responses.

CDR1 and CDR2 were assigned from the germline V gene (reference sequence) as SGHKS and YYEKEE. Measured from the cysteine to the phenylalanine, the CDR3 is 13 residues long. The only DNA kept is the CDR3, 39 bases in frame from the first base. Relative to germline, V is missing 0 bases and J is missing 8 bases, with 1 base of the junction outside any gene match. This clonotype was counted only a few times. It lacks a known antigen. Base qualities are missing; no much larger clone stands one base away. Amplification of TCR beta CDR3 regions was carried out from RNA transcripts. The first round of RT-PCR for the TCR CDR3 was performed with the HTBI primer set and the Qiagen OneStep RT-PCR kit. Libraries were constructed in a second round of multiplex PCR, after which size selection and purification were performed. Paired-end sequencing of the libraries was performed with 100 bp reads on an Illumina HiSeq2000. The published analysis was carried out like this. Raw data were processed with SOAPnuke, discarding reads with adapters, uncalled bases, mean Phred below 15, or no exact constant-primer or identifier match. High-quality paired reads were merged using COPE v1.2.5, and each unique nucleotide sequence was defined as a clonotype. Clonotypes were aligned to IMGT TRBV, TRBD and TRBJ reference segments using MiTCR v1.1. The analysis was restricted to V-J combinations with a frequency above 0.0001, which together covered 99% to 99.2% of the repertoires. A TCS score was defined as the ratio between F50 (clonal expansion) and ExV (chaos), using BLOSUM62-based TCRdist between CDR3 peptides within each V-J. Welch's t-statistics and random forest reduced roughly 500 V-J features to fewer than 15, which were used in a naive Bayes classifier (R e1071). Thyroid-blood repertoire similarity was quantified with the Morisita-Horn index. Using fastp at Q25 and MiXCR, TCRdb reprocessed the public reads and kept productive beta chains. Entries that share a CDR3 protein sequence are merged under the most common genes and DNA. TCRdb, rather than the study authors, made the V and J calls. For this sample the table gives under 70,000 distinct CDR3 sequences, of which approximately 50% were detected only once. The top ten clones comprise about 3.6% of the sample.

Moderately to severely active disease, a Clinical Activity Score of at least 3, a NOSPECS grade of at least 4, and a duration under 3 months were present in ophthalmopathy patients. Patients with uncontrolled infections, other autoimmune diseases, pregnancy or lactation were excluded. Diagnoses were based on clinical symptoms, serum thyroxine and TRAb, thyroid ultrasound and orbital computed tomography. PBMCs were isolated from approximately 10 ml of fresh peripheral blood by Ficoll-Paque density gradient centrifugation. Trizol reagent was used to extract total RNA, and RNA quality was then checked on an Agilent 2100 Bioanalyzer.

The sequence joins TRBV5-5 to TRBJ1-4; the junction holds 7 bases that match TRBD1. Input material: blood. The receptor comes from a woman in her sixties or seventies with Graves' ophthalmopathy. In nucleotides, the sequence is TGTGCCAGCAGCTTGGGACAGGGCGAAAAACTGTTTTTT. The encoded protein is CASSLGQGEKLFF.